This entry is about one T cell receptor (beta chain). Using immunoSEQ multiplex PCR, the repertoire was profiled, and TCRdb retains in-frame clones only, with some absent. Of over 90,000 clones listed, 75% to 85% were seen once; the top ten hold more than 7%. These data belong to a study of radiation and T cells in renal cell carcinoma. The CDR3 consists of 14 residues. Germline V gene lookup returns CDR1 LNHDA and CDR2 SQIVND (reference sequence). V dropped 8 bases and J dropped 5 bases, with 18 bases sitting between them. The time point was: blood 4 weeks post-SBRT, at nephrectomy. The treatment denotes: 15 Gy SBRT to primary tumor, nephrectomy 4 weeks later. Nephrectomy followed 15 Gy stereotactic body radiation by 4 weeks. The patient's renal cell carcinoma had clear cell pathology.

The TCR comes from a man aged 60 to 75 with renal cell carcinoma. Sequences were derived from blood, sampled from a patient whose treatment included radiotherapy and nephrectomy. The V gene is TRBV19, the J gene TRBJ2-5, with D possibly TRBD2 on 6 matching bases. CDR3 amino acids: CASRLSGGVETQYF. In DNA, the CDR3 is TGTGCCAGTCGTCTGAGCGGAGGGGTGGAGACCCAGTACTTC.